Listed below are T cell receptor beta chains from one sample, sequenced in a study of post-analysis software for immune sequencing data. TCRdb fed the PCR reads into MiXCR, producing one record per CDR3 protein. Here the sample spans approximately 350,000 distinct CDR3 sequences, roughly 36% being singletons. The sample was blood. Receptor source: a girl between 5 and 17 years old with multiple sclerosis. Both conserved end residues are part of each CDR3. D genes are given only for firm matches. Not every row has a clone size; where given, it reads once, few, many or a size class.

V,J,D,size,CDR3,DNA
TRBV5-1,TRBJ2-1,NA,few,CASSLNGGPQGEQFF,TGCGCCAGTAGCTTGAACGGGGGGCCCCAGGGTGAGCAGTTCTTC
TRBV11-2,TRBJ2-3,TRBD2,NA,CASSLFSRGGSTDTQYF,TGTGCCAGCAGCTTATTCTCCCGGGGGGGCAGCACAGATACGCAGTATTTT
TRBV7-2,TRBJ2-5,TRBD2,few,CASSLGLGTRQETQYF,TGTGCCAGCAGCTTAGGTCTGGGGACTAGACAAGAGACCCAGTACTTC
TRBV12-3/TRBV12-4,TRBJ1-6,NA,few,CASSPQLQGYSPLHF,TGTGCCAGCAGTCCACAATTACAGGGTTATTCACCCCTCCACTTT
TRBV10-1,TRBJ2-3,TRBD1,NA,CASSGPGQGTDTQYF,TGCGCCAGCAGTGGACCGGGACAGGGGACAGATACGCAGTATTTT
TRBV10-3,TRBJ2-1,TRBD2,many,CAIKSGGANNEQFF,TGTGCCATCAAATCCGGGGGGGCGAACAATGAGCAGTTCTTC
TRBV7-2,TRBJ1-6,NA,NA,CASSLAVTNRSPLHF,TGTGCCAGCAGCTTAGCGGTAACAAATCGGTCACCCCTCCACTTT
TRBV6-5,TRBJ1-2,NA,NA,CASSPFQGNYGYTF,TGTGCCAGCAGCCCATTCCAGGGTAACTATGGCTACACCTTC
TRBV12-3/TRBV12-4,TRBJ2-1,TRBD2,NA,CASSLVAGGPYNEQFF,TGTGCCAGCAGCCTCGTAGCGGGGGGGCCCTACAATGAGCAGTTCTTC
TRBV6-1,TRBJ2-5,NA,many,CASSEVETQYF,TGTGCCAGCAGTGAAGTGGAGACCCAGTACTTC
TRBV20-1,TRBJ1-2,NA,few,CSARGESYGYTF,TGCAGTGCTAGAGGAGAGAGCTATGGCTACACCTTC
TRBV7-2,TRBJ2-7,TRBD1,NA,CASRGGGQPYEQYF,TGTGCCAGCAGGGGTGGGGGACAGCCCTACGAGCAGTACTTC
TRBV6-6,TRBJ2-7,TRBD1,NA,CASLRDRGYEQYF,TGTGCCAGCTTAAGGGACAGGGGCTACGAGCAGTACTTC
TRBV20-1,TRBJ1-5,NA,NA,CSARSGAVDQPQHF,TGCAGTGCTAGAAGCGGGGCAGTGGATCAGCCCCAGCATTTT
TRBV3-1,TRBJ1-2,NA,few,CASRANEANYGYTF,TGTGCCAGCAGGGCTAATGAGGCTAACTATGGCTACACCTTC
TRBV6-6,TRBJ2-5,NA,NA,CASSPRSGRGKETQYF,TGTGCCAGCAGCCCCAGATCGGGCCGCGGGAAAGAGACCCAGTACTTC
TRBV12-3/TRBV12-4,TRBJ2-5,TRBD1,NA,CASSRGQGRKETQYF,TGTGCCAGCAGCCGGGGACAGGGCCGGAAAGAGACCCAGTACTTC
TRBV7-2,TRBJ2-6,TRBD1,many,CASSPGTGSSGANVLTF,TGTGCCAGCAGCCCCGGGACAGGGTCTTCTGGGGCCAACGTCCTGACTTTC
TRBV12-3/TRBV12-4,TRBJ1-1,NA,NA,CASSFQEGGFTEAFF,TGTGCCAGCAGTTTTCAGGAGGGCGGATTCACTGAAGCTTTCTTT
TRBV9,TRBJ2-7,NA,NA,CASSVSSDSSYEQYF,TGTGCCAGCAGCGTATCCTCAGACAGCTCCTACGAGCAGTACTTC
TRBV10-3,TRBJ2-7,NA,NA,CAIGLCQGPAEEQYF,TGTGCCATCGGCCTTTGCCAGGGGCCGGCGGAGGAGCAGTACTTC
TRBV7-2,TRBJ2-2,NA,NA,CASSLASSLNTGELFF,TGTGCCAGCAGCTTAGCGTCTAGCTTAAACACCGGGGAGCTGTTTTTT
TRBV4-2,TRBJ2-3,TRBD2,many,CASRPTSGFTDTQYF,TGTGCCAGCAGACCTACTAGCGGCTTCACAGATACGCAGTATTTT
TRBV20-1,TRBJ1-4,TRBD1,NA,CSARDDREKWKKLFF,TGCAGTGCTAGAGATGACAGGGAGAAATGGAAAAAACTGTTTTTT
TRBV20-1,TRBJ1-2,NA,few,CSARVRDIGYTF,TGCAGTGCTAGAGTCCGGGACATCGGCTACACCTTC
TRBV29-1,TRBJ2-1,NA,few,CSVELRYNEQFF,TGCAGCGTTGAACTACGGTACAATGAGCAGTTCTTC
TRBV12-3/TRBV12-4,TRBJ1-5,TRBD1,NA,CASSPGQGDNQPQHF,TGTGCCAGCAGTCCGGGACAGGGGGACAATCAGCCCCAGCATTTT
TRBV6-2/TRBV6-3,TRBJ2-7,NA,NA,CASSYSDSGFYEQYF,TGTGCCAGCAGTTACTCGGACAGTGGGTTCTACGAGCAGTACTTC
TRBV12-3/TRBV12-4,TRBJ1-6,NA,few,CASSLANNSPLHF,TGTGCCAGCAGTTTGGCCAATAATTCACCCCTCCACTTT
TRBV18,TRBJ1-2,NA,NA,CASSPPGAVYGYTF,TGTGCCAGCTCGCCCCCCGGGGCGGTCTATGGCTACACCTTC
TRBV7-9,TRBJ1-1,NA,NA,CASSLAQGMNTEAFF,TGTGCCAGCAGCTTAGCGCAGGGGATGAACACTGAAGCTTTCTTT
TRBV5-1,TRBJ2-3,TRBD2,NA,CASRPLAGGPDTQYF,TGCGCCAGCAGGCCCTTAGCGGGGGGGCCAGATACGCAGTATTTT
TRBV5-1,TRBJ1-1,NA,NA,CASSLVGGRDTEAFF,TGCGCCAGCAGCTTGGTCGGGGGCCGGGACACTGAAGCTTTCTTT
TRBV20-1,TRBJ1-5,NA,NA,CSASTGRQPQHF,TGCAGTGCTAGCACAGGGAGGCAGCCCCAGCATTTT
TRBV12-3/TRBV12-4,TRBJ1-2,NA,NA,CASNLSVGYGYTF,TGTGCCAGCAATTTATCGGTCGGCTATGGCTACACCTTC